This T cell receptor (beta chain) was captured in a study of blood T cell repertoires in COVID-19. As processed by the authors: Reference gene primer amplification gave nucleated cell count estimates. Some clones are missing from TCRdb's copy, which holds only in-frame ones; the method was immunoSEQ multiplex PCR. The V and J calls and the clone size are those of that table, but D and trimming were determined from the DNA. The sample lists 100,000 to 120,000 clones; 85% were seen once. The CDR3 has 15 residues. In germline, CDR1 is SGDLS, CDR2 YYNGEE. V was pared by 4 bases and J by 0 bases, with 4 bases of the junction left unmatched.

This clonotype was obtained from a human donor in a cohort sampled during active COVID-19. This chain joins TRBV9 and TRBJ2-1, with 7 positions matching TRBD1. Sequenced sample: peripheral blood. The CDR3 loop reads CASSSGQHSYNEQFF. The CDR3 bases are TGTGCCAGCAGCTCGGGACAGCACTCCTACAATGAGCAGTTCTTC.